This TCR beta chain was recovered during a study of cytomegalovirus exposure and HLA in healthy donors. Study observations and caveats: In vitro experiments confirmed that a few CMV-associated chains were specific for CMV antigens. The listing of approximately 160 TCR beta chains classed them as cytomegalovirus-associated. Researchers reportedly found TCR beta sequences accurately predicted most subjects' HLA-A and HLA-B alleles.

Amplification used 60 Vbeta primers and 13 Jbeta primers. TCRdb keeps only in-frame clones here, not all; method: immunoSEQ multiplex PCR. The sample has 150,000 or so clones; about four fifths are singletons. The length of the CDR3 is 16 residues. In the case of this clone: The antigen remains undetermined.

Sample: PBMCs. This chain connects TRBV21-1 to TRBJ2-7; the listed D gene, TRBD1, was not tested against the DNA. TRBV21-1 constitutes a pseudogene. The clonotype originates from a man aged 25 to 40 in good health and CMV-seropositive. CDR3 loop: CASSKDRQTSSYEQYF. The CDR3 DNA follows: TGTGCCAGCAGCAAGGATAGGCAGACAAGCTCCTACGAGCAGTACTTC.